This T cell receptor beta chain comes out of a study of tumor-infiltrating lymphocytes in primary liver carcinoma. Whole-study context: Tumors were staged T1-T3 N0M0 and measured about 4 to 11 cm across. Each sample had roughly 3.65 to 7.5 million productive TCRbeta reads regardless of tissue type.

This clonotype came up many times. Unsorted bulk tissue (about 20-30 mg) underwent RNA and DNA co-extraction. A primer in the constant region served to generate TCR beta cDNA from about 480 ng of total RNA. Libraries for TCR beta were built through three nested multiplex PCR rounds, which together made up a slightly modified ARM-PCR procedure. For roughly 10 cycles apiece, the opening two PCR rounds ran with TRBV1-TRBV30 forward primers and a C-beta reverse primer. Each CDR3 protein is one row after TCRdb ran MiXCR on the multiplex PCR reads. The data contain approximately 110,000 distinct CDR3 sequences, roughly 69% of them singletons. This CDR3 is 13 amino acids long. CDR1 is MDHEN and CDR2 is SYDVKM in the germline V gene. Trimming removed 5 bases from V and 4 bases from J, with 11 bases in between.

The sample comprised liver tumor tissue from sampling region 1. Regarding subset: tumor region T1, superior pole. The chain carries TRBV28 and TRBJ1-2; D not certain. The clonotype was recovered from a woman aged 55-75 years with primary liver carcinoma and hepatitis B virus infection. The CDR3 loop is CASSQSDLYGYTF. CDR3 DNA sequence: TGTGCCAGCAGTCAAAGTGACCTCTATGGCTACACCTTC.